These 30 T cell receptor beta chains were all obtained from the same sample, sequenced in a study of blood T cell repertoires in COVID-19. Here immunoSEQ multiplex PCR was the method, and the copy in TCRdb shows in-frame clones only, minus some. The data contain some 460,000 clones, more than 85% of them singletons. The sequenced material came from peripheral blood. The receptors stem from a woman aged 25 to 45 with acute or convalescent COVID-19.

This sequence joins TRBV5-1 and TRBJ1-2, with a possible D match to TRBD1 (6 bases). V was pared by 4 bases and J by 4 bases, with 23 bases between. Germline-derived CDR1 and CDR2 are SGHRS and YFSETQ. There are 17 residues in the CDR3. The CDR3 sequence: CASSPTVNTGYGYGYTF. For the CDR3, the DNA is TGCGCCAGCAGCCCCACAGTTAATACAGGGTACGGCTATGGCTACACCTTC.

The V call is TRBV19, the J call TRBJ2-1; no clear D gene. The V gene lost 1 base and the J gene lost 4 bases, with 11 bases spanning the gap. The CDR3 spans 15 residues. CDR1 and CDR2 from the germline V gene are LNHDA and SQIVND (reference sequence). DNA of the CDR3: TGTGCCAGTAGTATAGGTGGGCAGTATTACAATGAGCAGTTCTTC. Its translation: CASSIGGQYYNEQFF. The full variable domain, completed using reference TRBV19 and TRBJ2-1, is DGGITQSPKYLFRKEGQNVTLSCEQNLNHDAMYWYRQDPGQGLRLIYYSQIVNDFQKGDIAEGYSVSREKKESFPLTVTSAQKNPTAFYLCASSIGGQYYNEQFFGPGTRLTVL.

The V call is TRBV19, the J call TRBJ1-6, with a weak D call TRBD1 (6 bases). Germline assignment: CDR1 LNHDA and CDR2 SQIVND (reference sequence). Between the trimmed V and J ends, which lost 3 bases and 9 bases, there was a span of 12 bases. The length of the CDR3 is 14 residues. CDR3 bases: TGTGCCAGTAGTATTCGGACAGAAGCTTCACCCCTCCACTTT. Translating it yields CASSIRTEASPLHF.

The rearrangement uses TRBV19 and TRBJ1-5; no definite D call. The CDR3 runs to 13 residues. Trimming pared 4 bases from V and 2 bases from J, leaving 6 bases between. Germline CDR1 is LNHDA and CDR2 is SQIVND (reference sequence). The CDR3: CASSKGGNQPQHF. The DNA for the CDR3 is TGTGCCAGTAGTAAGGGAGGCAATCAGCCCCAGCATTTT. The variable domain in full, completed from reference TRBV19 and TRBJ1-5, reads DGGITQSPKYLFRKEGQNVTLSCEQNLNHDAMYWYRQDPGQGLRLIYYSQIVNDFQKGDIAEGYSVSREKKESFPLTVTSAQKNPTAFYLCASSKGGNQPQHFGDGTRLSIL.

This sequence joins TRBV10-1 and TRBJ1-5, with D perhaps TRBD1 (5 bases). V was shortened by 6 bases and J by 6 bases, with 12 bases between the two germline ends. This CDR3 has 13 residues. Per germline, CDR1 WNHNN and CDR2 SYGVQD (reference sequence). The CDR3 bases are TGCGCCAGCAGGTGGGGCAACGGTCAGCCCCAGCATTTT. This translates into CASRWGNGQPQHF.

V and J are TRBV4-1 and TRBJ2-7; 9 positions agree with TRBD1. Germline CDR1 reads MGHRA; CDR2 reads YSYEKL. This CDR3 has 16 residues. Losses at the gene ends were 1 base for V and 4 bases for J; bases not matched to a gene: 8. The CDR3: CASSQGHRGQVYEQYF. The CDR3 bases are TGCGCCAGCAGCCAAGGGCACAGGGGGCAGGTATACGAGCAGTACTTC.

The chain uses TRBV27 and TRBJ1-1, with D maybe TRBD1 (6 bases). V shed 5 bases and J shed 2 bases, with 12 bases lying between them. CDR3 length equals 14 residues. Germline values: CDR1 MNHEY, CDR2 SMNVEV (reference sequence). The CDR3, as DNA: TGTGCCAGCAGTCCGGGACATTTTAACACTGAAGCTTTCTTT. Its translation: CASSPGHFNTEAFF.

V usage is TRBV20-1 and J usage is TRBJ1-2; 8 nucleotides match TRBD1. The CDR3 is 13 residues long. The J segment lost 8 bases and the V segment lost 3 bases, leaving 8 bases of the junction unmatched. CDR1 is DFQATT, CDR2 SNEGSKA, per germline (reference sequence). The CDR3 spells CSASTGTGKGYTF. The CDR3 DNA follows: TGCAGTGCTAGTACAGGGACAGGTAAAGGCTACACCTTC.

The rearrangement uses TRBV3-1 (or the pseudogene TRBV3-2) and TRBJ2-7; D gene unclear. V dropped 3 bases and J dropped 3 bases, with 12 bases sitting between them. The CDR3 is 14 residues long. Germline V gene lookup returns CDR1 LGHDT and CDR2 YNNKEL (reference sequence). The CDR3 DNA sequence: TGTGCCAGCAGCCATAGTCACAACTACTACGAGCAGTACTTC. It encodes CASSHSHNYYEQYF.

V gene TRBV19 combines with J gene TRBJ1-5; D is unresolved. The V gene lost 5 bases and the J gene lost 4 bases, with 12 bases spanning the gap. Germline loops: CDR1 LNHDA, CDR2 SQIVND (reference sequence). The CDR3 is 14 residues long. CDR3 loop: CASSQRVLNQPQHF. The CDR3 DNA reads TGTGCCAGTAGTCAGAGGGTCCTAAATCAGCCCCAGCATTTT.

This clone was recorded a few times. V usage is TRBV7-8 and J usage is TRBJ2-2; TRBD2 matches at 9 bases. J was trimmed by 2 bases and V by 4 bases; bases with no gene match: 2. CDR1 is SGHVS and CDR2 is FQNEAQ in the germline V gene. The CDR3 sequence is 15 residues long. The DNA for the CDR3 is TGTGCCAGCAGCTCGGGACTAGCTAACACCGGGGAGCTGTTTTTT. This gives the protein CASSSGLANTGELFF.

The chain has TRBV2 and TRBJ2-7; a possible D gene is TRBD1 (6 bases). Looked up from germline, CDR1 is SNHLY and CDR2 is FYNNEI. Deletions cut 4 bases from V and 6 bases from J, with 16 bases between. The CDR3 runs 14 residues. Here the CDR3 reads CASSGVSGASEQYF. The CDR3 DNA reads TGTGCCAGCAGTGGGGTTTCAGGGGCTTCCGAGCAGTACTTC.

The chain couples TRBV11-2 to TRBJ2-7; 7 bases fit TRBD1. CDR3 length: 14 amino acids. CDR1 is SGHAT, CDR2 FQNNGV, per germline. V gave up 5 bases and J gave up 7 bases; unmatched junction bases: 11. The CDR3 loop reads CASSPWDRLGEQYF. In nucleotides, the CDR3 is TGTGCCAGCAGCCCCTGGGACAGATTAGGAGAGCAGTACTTC.

This clone is a singleton in its sample. V is TRBV7-2 and J is TRBJ1-1, with a tentative D call TRBD1 (6 bases). The V and J ends lost 1 base and 10 bases respectively, with 16 bases between them. Germline values: CDR1 SGHTA, CDR2 FQGNSA. The CDR3 has 14 residues. CDR3 in DNA: TGTGCCAGCAGCTTAGGACCCGGGGGGCCCCGAGCTTTCTTT. Encoded protein: CASSLGPGGPRAFF.

The rearrangement links TRBV7-9 to TRBJ2-1, with D perhaps TRBD2 (5 bases). The ends were cut back, 6 bases at V and 3 bases at J, with 9 bases in the middle. Germline-derived CDR1 and CDR2 are SEHNR and FQNEAQ (reference sequence). The CDR3 runs to 13 residues. CDR3 DNA sequence: TGTGCCAGCAGGGAGGTGAGCTACAATGAGCAGTTCTTC. This codes for CASREVSYNEQFF.

The V call is TRBV15, the J call TRBJ2-3; tentative D call: TRBD1 (6 bases). The CDR3 has 14 residues. V lost 9 bases and J 1 base, leaving 14 bases between the germline ends. Looked up from germline, CDR1 is LNHNV and CDR2 is YYDKDF (reference sequence). For the CDR3, the DNA is TGTGCCACTTCGCAGGGGCCGGGCACAGATACGCAGTATTTT. Its protein product is CATSQGPGTDTQYF.

The CDR3 nucleotides are TGTGCCAGCAGCTCCCCAGGGAAACCCGGGGAGCTGTTTTTT. It codes for CASSSPGKPGELFF. This chain joins TRBV13 and TRBJ2-2; D is perhaps TRBD1 (5 bases). The CDR3 spans 14 residues. Trimming took 4 bases from V and 6 from J, leaving 12 bases between them. Germline loops: CDR1 PRHDT, CDR2 FYEKMQ (reference sequence).

The chain uses TRBV7-3 and TRBJ2-2; TRBD2 aligns across 9 bases. Germline V gene data show CDR1 as SGHTA and CDR2 as FQGTGA. Unmatched junction bases numbered 4, after V lost 5 bases and J lost 0 bases. The CDR3 runs 16 residues. In nucleotides, the CDR3 is TGTGCCAGCAGCCTTATAGCGGGGGCGAACACCGGGGAGCTGTTTTTT. This sequence encodes CASSLIAGANTGELFF.

The chain couples TRBV30 to TRBJ2-5, with TRBD1 identical over 8 bases. The CDR3 covers 14 residues. CDR1 and CDR2 from the germline V gene are GTSNPN and SVGIG (reference sequence). V lost 1 base, J lost 2 bases, and 3 bases stayed unmatched. The CDR3: CAWSEDRGQETQYF. CDR3 bases: TGTGCCTGGAGTGAAGACAGGGGTCAAGAGACCCAGTACTTC.

The DNA for the CDR3 is TGTGCCAGCAGCTTATCGTCCTATCACGTCGGGGGAGATCAGCCCCAGCATTTT. Its translation is CASSLSSYHVGGDQPQHF. This chain connects TRBV11-2 to TRBJ1-5; maybe TRBD1 (5 bases). Germline V gene sequence: CDR1 SGHAT, CDR2 FQNNGV. This CDR3 region has 18 residues. V dropped 2 bases and J dropped 5 bases, with 22 bases sitting between them. The whole variable domain, filled in from reference TRBV11-2 and TRBJ1-5, reads EAGVAQSPRYKIIEKRQSVAFWCNPISGHATLYWYQQILGQGPKLLIQFQNNGVVDDSQLPKDRFSAERLKGVDSTLKIQPAKLEDSAVYLCASSLSSYHVGGDQPQHFGDGTRLSIL.

The rearrangement joins TRBV6-6 to TRBJ1-6; D is uncertain. Germline lookup yields CDR1 MNHNY and CDR2 SVGAGI (reference sequence). With 0 bases removed from V and 10 bases from J, the gap between germline ends came to 13 bases. The CDR3 runs to 15 residues. The chain's CDR3 is CASSYSAGRRSPLHF. Here the CDR3 DNA reads TGTGCCAGCAGTTACTCGGCGGGAAGACGCTCACCCCTCCACTTT.

This chain joins TRBV11-1 and TRBJ2-5; 11 bases agree with TRBD2. Germline-derived CDR1 and CDR2 are SGHAT and FQDESV (reference sequence). V dropped 3 bases and J dropped 4; count of bases not matched to a gene: 4. The CDR3 extends over 15 amino acids. The CDR3 DNA sequence: TGTGCCAGCAGCTTGGCGACTAGCGGGGTAGAGACCCAGTACTTC. Protein sequence: CASSLATSGVETQYF.

The chain joins TRBV10-1 to TRBJ2-1; no clear D. Per germline, CDR1 WNHNN and CDR2 SYGVQD (reference sequence). Trimming left V 6 bases short and J 2 bases short, with 14 bases between. This CDR3 comprises 15 residues. CDR3 region: CASSVEHPTYNEQFF. The CDR3 coding sequence is TGCGCCAGCAGCGTGGAGCACCCGACCTACAATGAGCAGTTCTTC.

This clone has a single count. The rearrangement links TRBV28 to TRBJ2-1, with D maybe TRBD2 (6 bases). Trimming took off 5 bases at V and 0 bases at J, with 11 bases between the two ends. The length of the CDR3 is 15 residues. Germline CDR1 MDHEN, CDR2 SYDVKM. CDR3 in amino acids: CASSLLGGSYNEQFF. DNA of the CDR3: TGTGCCAGCAGTCTCTTGGGGGGCTCCTACAATGAGCAGTTCTTC. The full variable domain, in which reference TRBV28 and TRBJ2-1 provide the parts outside the CDR3, is DVKVTQSSRYLVKRTGEKVFLECVQDMDHENMFWYRQDPGLGLRLIYFSYDVKMKEKGDIPEGYSVSREKKERFSLILESASTNQTSMYLCASSLLGGSYNEQFFGPGTRLTVL.

The V call is TRBV11-2, the J call TRBJ2-7, with D tentatively TRBD1 (5 bases). CDR3 length equals 14 residues. Trimming stripped 3 bases from V and 6 bases from J, with 15 bases between. Germline V lookup: CDR1 SGHAT, CDR2 FQNNGV. The CDR3 loop is CASSLSPARGEQYF. Here the CDR3 DNA reads TGTGCCAGCAGCTTGTCTCCGGCTAGGGGCGAGCAGTACTTC.

V is TRBV5-1 and J is TRBJ2-1; the D is unclear. CDR1 SGHRS and CDR2 YFSETQ come from the germline V gene. V lost 0 bases to trimming and J lost 8 bases, with 6 bases between them. The CDR3 contains 12 residues. CDR3 protein: CASSLDIYEQFF. The CDR3 coding sequence is TGCGCCAGCAGCTTGGATATCTATGAGCAGTTCTTC.

The chain combines TRBV19 with TRBJ2-7, with D possibly being TRBD2 (6 bases). Trimming shortened V by 3 bases and J by 3 bases, and 9 bases separated the two germline ends. From germline, CDR1 is LNHDA and CDR2 SQIVND (reference sequence). This CDR3 comprises 13 residues. In nucleotides, the CDR3 is TGTGCCAGTAGTATGGGCGGGGACTACGAGCAGTACTTC. Translation: CASSMGGDYEQYF.

This clone appeared a single time. This sample also contains other DNA sequences that code for the same CDR3. The CDR3 spells CASSFPGQNTEAFF. The DNA for the CDR3 is TGCGCCAGCAGCTTCCCGGGACAAAACACTGAAGCTTTCTTT. The chain recombines TRBV5-1 with TRBJ1-1; D perhaps matches TRBD1 (6 bases). CDR1 is SGHRS and CDR2 is YFSETQ in the germline V gene. The CDR3 is 14 residues long. V was clipped by 2 bases and J by 2 bases, with 10 bases between them.

This clone was picked up a small number of times. The J gene is TRBJ1-2, the V gene TRBV3-1 (or the pseudogene TRBV3-2), with TRBD1 identical over 7 bases. CDR1 is LGHDT and CDR2 is YNNKEL in the germline V gene (reference sequence). The CDR3 contains 15 residues. The trim removed 1 base at V and 2 bases at J, leaving 4 bases unmatched. The CDR3 nucleotides are TGTGCCAGCAGCCAAGCAGGGACAGTCAACTATGGCTACACCTTC. Its protein product is CASSQAGTVNYGYTF.

The chain recombines TRBV30 with TRBJ2-7, with D possibly matching TRBD2 (7 bases). Germline V gene sequence: CDR1 GTSNPN, CDR2 SVGIG (reference sequence). CDR3 length: 13 residues. Trimming pared 1 base from V and 5 bases from J, leaving 12 bases between. The CDR3 sequence: CAWSEGGADEQYF. CDR3 nucleotide sequence: TGTGCCTGGAGTGAGGGGGGGGCGGACGAGCAGTACTTC. The whole variable domain, remainder taken from reference TRBV30 and TRBJ2-7, is SQTIHQWPATLVQPVGSPLSLECTVEGTSNPNLYWYRQAAGRGLQLLFYSVGIGQISSEVPQNLSASRPQDRQFILSSKKLLLSDSGFYLCAWSEGGADEQYFGPGTRLTVT.